This T cell receptor (beta chain) was observed in a study of T cells after yellow fever vaccination. This clonotype was seen at least ten times. The antigen remains unidentified. The study's findings and limits: Contaminating bulk clonotypes could be abundant in FACS-sorted repertoires. Though it reached lower strength, the secondary response hit its peak faster, day 5 versus 15. Detected again after the booster were most primary-vaccination clones, at 95% to 97% CD4 and about 90% CD8. There was a small share of clonotypes that showed up in both the CD4 and CD8 compartments.

Trimming removed 3 bases from V and 7 bases from J, with 7 bases in between. CDR1 is SEHNR, CDR2 FQNEAQ, per germline (reference sequence). The CDR3 is 13 amino acids. TCRdb fed the 5' RACE reads into MiXCR, producing one record per CDR3 protein. The sample lists 280,000 or so distinct CDR3 sequences, around 8.6% occurring once. This specimen was CD4+ T cells sorted from PBMCs, taken 5 days after the yellow fever booster vaccination. The chain employs TRBV7-9 and TRBJ1-6, with no clear D. The clonotype comes from a man younger than 30 who received the YFV17D yellow fever vaccine. The CDR3, as DNA: TGTGCCAGCAGCTTTGGTAGAAATTCACCCCTCCACTTT. Translating it yields CASSFGRNSPLHF.